Listed here is a single T cell receptor (beta chain). These data are taken from a study of blood T cell repertoires in COVID-19. Across the whole study: Sites in the United States, Italy and Spain provided acute and convalescent COVID-19 samples. T cells, B-cell-depleted T cells, or PBMCs provided the cDNA or gDNA that served as material.

In the authors' workflow: Counts of nucleated cells, estimated from reference gene primer amplification, were obtained. The table came from immunoSEQ multiplex PCR; TCRdb's copy has only in-frame clones and leaves some out. V, J and clone size are those of that table, while D and trimming were read from the DNA. The repertoire holds fewer than 200,000 clones, with more than 75% as singletons. The CDR3 runs 17 residues. The germline gives CDR1 KGHDR, CDR2 SFDVKD. V shed 4 bases and J shed 4 bases, with 16 bases lying between them. This chain uses TRBV24-1 with TRBJ2-6, with D possibly being TRBD1 (6 bases). The receptor was derived from a man aged 40-49 years with active or convalescent COVID-19. Sequencing input: peripheral blood. In DNA form, the CDR3 reads TGTGCCACCAGTGAGACGCCCCAGGGGCCCGGGGCCAACGTCCTGACTTTC. Its protein is CATSETPQGPGANVLTF.